The 27 T cell receptor beta chains below come from one sample, sequenced in a study of CD8 T cells in ankylosing spondylitis. Their recognized antigens are unknown. TCRdb ran MiXCR on the 5' RACE reads and lists one entry per CDR3 protein. The sample has approximately 400,000 distinct CDR3 sequences; 17% are singletons. General study points: Characteristic, it appeared, of ankylosing spondylitis blood was a TCR beta motif of eight highly homologous variants.

Sequences were obtained from blood, either unsorted or a sorted T cell fraction (not recorded which). These receptors all stem from a male donor with ankylosing spondylitis.

V is TRBV27 and J is TRBJ2-6, with D tentatively TRBD1 or TRBD2 (6 bases each). V shed 6 bases and J shed 4 bases, with 22 bases lying between them. This CDR3 spans 18 amino acids. From germline, CDR1 is MNHEY and CDR2 SMNVEV (reference sequence). The CDR3 spells CASSRIPTGARGANVLTF. The CDR3 DNA reads as TGTGCCAGCAGCCGAATTCCAACGGGGGCTAGAGGGGCCAACGTCCTGACTTTC.

This chain connects TRBV2 to TRBJ1-1; D is undetermined. Trimming removed 6 bases from V and 0 bases from J, with 11 bases in between. The CDR3 is 14 amino acids. CDR1 is SNHLY, CDR2 FYNNEI, per germline. CDR3 sequence reads: CASSVGILNTEAFF. In DNA, the CDR3 is TGTGCCAGCAGCGTTGGGATCTTGAACACTGAAGCTTTCTTT. The full variable domain, with the rest looked up from reference TRBV2 and TRBJ1-1, is EPEVTQTPSHQVTQMGQEVILRCVPISNHLYFYWYRQILGQKVEFLVSFYNNEISEKSEIFDDQFSVERPDGSNFTLKIRSTKLEDSAMYFCASSVGILNTEAFFGQGTRLTVV.

The gene calls are TRBV7-2 and TRBJ1-2; D may be TRBD1 (5 bases). This CDR3 is built from 17 residues. V dropped 5 bases and J dropped 2 bases, with 21 bases sitting between them. CDR1 is SGHTA and CDR2 is FQGNSA in the germline V gene. CDR3 sequence reads: CASSPNPRVRSNYGYTF. In nucleotides, the CDR3 is TGTGCCAGCAGCCCGAACCCCAGGGTGAGGTCCAACTATGGCTACACCTTC.

This clonotype has a count of ten or more. This chain uses TRBV20-1 with TRBJ1-1, with 7 nucleotides matching TRBD1. The CDR3 loop spans 15 amino acids. Germline V lookup: CDR1 DFQATT, CDR2 SNEGSKA (reference sequence). V was clipped by 1 base and J by 0 bases; unmatched bases: 5. Here the CDR3 DNA reads TGCAGTGCTAGAGCGGGACAGCTTATGAACACTGAAGCTTTCTTT. Protein product: CSARAGQLMNTEAFF.

The chain carries TRBV12-3 or TRBV12-4 and TRBJ1-1; the D gene is possibly TRBD1 (5 bases). The CDR3 loop spans 13 amino acids. V was shortened by 3 bases and J by 8 bases, with 13 bases between the two germline ends. The CDR3 DNA reads TGTGCCAGCAGTTTTCTCTGGACACGCGAAGCTTTCTTT. Its translation: CASSFLWTREAFF.

The chain employs TRBV20-1 and TRBJ2-2; either TRBD1 or TRBD2 may fit D (5 bases each). The CDR3 is 13 amino acids. The germline V gene encodes CDR1 DFQATT and CDR2 SNEGSKA (reference sequence). V was trimmed by 5 bases and J by 1 base, leaving 8 bases between them. CDR3 nucleotide sequence: TGCAGTGCTTTGGGGGAGAACACCGGGGAGCTGTTTTTT. The encoded protein is CSALGENTGELFF.

The rearrangement joins TRBV11-2 to TRBJ2-3, with a weak D call TRBD1 (5 bases). The CDR3 loop spans 16 amino acids. Germline V CDR1 and CDR2: SGHAT, FQNNGV. V was clipped by 0 bases and J by 4 bases, with 14 bases between them. The CDR3 here is CASSLDPGQGSDTQYF. CDR3 sequence (DNA): TGTGCCAGCAGCTTAGATCCGGGCCAGGGATCAGATACGCAGTATTTT.

CDR3 coding DNA: TGCAGTGCTGGTACGGTCGGTGAGCAGTTCTTC. It encodes CSAGTVGEQFF. This rearrangement joins TRBV20-1 to TRBJ2-1, with D unclear. Trimming took 5 bases from V and 9 from J, leaving 11 bases between them. Germline-derived CDR1 and CDR2 are DFQATT and SNEGSKA (reference sequence). This CDR3 has 11 amino acids.

This clonotype was picked up a small number of times. In DNA, the CDR3 is TGTGCCAGCAGCGTAGTTTTAGGGTTAAGCTCCTACAATGAGCAGTTCTTC. It specifies CASSVVLGLSSYNEQFF. This chain joins TRBV9 and TRBJ2-1; D ambiguous. The CDR3 is 17 residues long. Germline V gene lookup returns CDR1 SGDLS and CDR2 YYNGEE. The V and J ends lost 0 bases and 0 bases respectively, with 13 bases between them. The full variable domain, in which reference TRBV9 and TRBJ2-1 provide the parts outside the CDR3, is DSGVTQTPKHLITATGQRVTLRCSPRSGDLSVYWYQQSLDQGLQFLIQYYNGEERAKGNILERFSAQQFPDLHSELNLSSLELGDSALYFCASSVVLGLSSYNEQFFGPGTRLTVL.

This clonotype was observed a few times. This chain links TRBV2 with TRBJ2-2, with 9 nucleotides matching TRBD1. V lost 7 bases and J lost 7; bases outside the gene matches: 7. Per the germline V gene, CDR1 is SNHLY and CDR2 is FYNNEI. This CDR3 has 14 amino acids. This CDR3 is CASTGQGTGGELFF. As DNA, the CDR3 is TGTGCCAGCACTGGACAGGGGACGGGCGGGGAGCTGTTTTTT.

The chain couples TRBV20-1 to TRBJ2-7; TRBD2 aligns across 13 bases. The J segment lost 1 base and the V segment lost 6 bases, leaving 15 bases of the junction unmatched. Germline assignment: CDR1 DFQATT and CDR2 SNEGSKA (reference sequence). The CDR3 is made up of 18 amino acids. The CDR3 region has the DNA TGCAGTGCCACACGCCTCGAGACTAGCGGGGGGTTGTCCTACGAGCAGTACTTC. As protein: CSATRLETSGGLSYEQYF.

This clonotype has more than one count but fewer than ten. The chain is built from TRBV11-2 and TRBJ1-2; no clear D gene. This CDR3 contains 17 residues. V lost 1 base and J lost 4, with 19 bases in between. The V gene's germline CDR1 is SGHAT and CDR2 FQNNGV. The CDR3: CASSLGVPGPTAYGYTF. The CDR3 region has the DNA TGTGCCAGCAGCTTAGGGGTCCCCGGGCCCACGGCCTATGGCTACACCTTC.

This clonotype was observed a handful of times. J is TRBJ2-7 and V is TRBV27; 9 nucleotides line up with TRBD1. There are 14 residues in the CDR3. The ends lost 6 bases at V and 7 bases at J; junction bases unmatched: 10. Germline-derived CDR1 and CDR2 are MNHEY and SMNVEV (reference sequence). The CDR3 nucleotides read TGTGCCAGCAGGGGACTGGGACAGGGAGGTGAGCAGTACTTC. Residues: CASRGLGQGGEQYF.

V usage is TRBV29-1 and J usage is TRBJ2-3, with 7 bases fitting TRBD1. Unmatched junction bases numbered 2, after V lost 4 bases and J lost 4 bases. The CDR3 length is 12 residues. Germline loops: CDR1 SQVTM, CDR2 ANQGSEA. The CDR3 reads CSVGTGADTQYF. In nucleotides, the CDR3 is TGCAGCGTTGGAACAGGGGCAGATACGCAGTATTTT.

This clonotype was seen only a few times. V usage is TRBV6-1 and J usage is TRBJ1-5, with a weak D call TRBD1 (5 bases). This CDR3 is 11 amino acids long. The V and J ends lost 3 bases and 16 bases respectively, with 13 bases between them. CDR1 MNHNS and CDR2 SASEGT come from the germline V gene. The CDR3 nucleotides are TGTGCCAGCAGTGATCCAGGGAACCAACATTTT. Its translation: CASSDPGNQHF.

This clonotype was found a few times. The rearrangement uses TRBV3-1 and TRBJ1-2; D is undetermined. V gave up 3 bases and J gave up 0 bases, with 5 bases separating them. This CDR3 has 13 amino acids. In germline, CDR1 is LGHDT, CDR2 YNNKEL (reference sequence). CDR3 in amino acids: CASSHRANYGYTF. The CDR3 region has the DNA TGTGCCAGCAGCCACCGAGCTAACTATGGCTACACCTTC.

The V gene is TRBV9, the J gene TRBJ2-4; 8 bases map to TRBD1. J was trimmed by 13 bases and V by 4 bases; bases with no gene match: 16. CDR1 is SGDLS, CDR2 YYNGEE, per germline. The CDR3 covers 15 residues. DNA for the CDR3: TGTGCCAGCAGCCAGAGCCCAGGGGGCACGGGAACACAGTACTTC. Protein product: CASSQSPGGTGTQYF. Full variable domain (missing parts from reference TRBV9 and TRBJ2-4): DSGVTQTPKHLITATGQRVTLRCSPRSGDLSVYWYQQSLDQGLQFLIQYYNGEERAKGNILERFSAQQFPDLHSELNLSSLELGDSALYFCASSQSPGGTGTQYFGAGTRLSVL.

In its sample, this clonotype was seen many times. J is TRBJ2-3 and V is TRBV7-2; 12 nucleotides line up with TRBD2. The CDR3 spans 16 residues. With 4 bases clipped from V and 2 bases from J, the junction kept 4 bases outside the gene matches. Looked up from germline, CDR1 is SGHTA and CDR2 is FQGNSA. Here the CDR3 reads CASSSGLAGNTDTQYF. CDR3 coding DNA: TGTGCCAGCAGCTCCGGACTAGCGGGGAACACAGATACGCAGTATTTT.

This clonotype was seen more than once but under ten times. This rearrangement joins TRBV5-1 to TRBJ2-3; D remains ambiguous. Per germline, CDR1 SGHRS and CDR2 YFSETQ. This CDR3 contains 14 residues. V lost 0 bases, J lost 0 bases, and 5 bases lay in between. CDR3 nucleotides: TGCGCCAGCAGCTTGGATCTAAGCACAGATACGCAGTATTTT. This gives the protein CASSLDLSTDTQYF.

Ten or more counts support this clonotype. V and J are TRBV3-1 and TRBJ2-1; 7 nucleotides match TRBD2. The CDR3 extends over 17 amino acids. The V gene end was trimmed by 0 bases and the J gene end by 6 bases; junction bases not matched to a gene: 11. The germline V gene encodes CDR1 LGHDT and CDR2 YNNKEL (reference sequence). The CDR3 nucleotides read TGTGCCAGCAGCCAAGATAATGAACTAGCGAGGTTCAATGAGCAGTTCTTC. The encoded protein is CASSQDNELARFNEQFF.

This chain uses TRBV6-5 with TRBJ2-3; D is unresolved. V was pared by 1 base and J by 2 bases, with 7 bases between. There are 14 residues in the CDR3. Germline V lookup: CDR1 MNHEY, CDR2 SVGAGI. The CDR3 nucleotides read TGTGCCAGCAGTTACTACGACTCCACAGATACGCAGTATTTT. It translates to CASSYYDSTDTQYF.

The sample holds a few counts of this clonotype. J is TRBJ1-5 and V is TRBV7-2; 8 bases fit TRBD1. This CDR3 has 15 amino acids. The trim removed 3 bases at V and 5 bases at J, leaving 6 bases unmatched. Looked up from germline, CDR1 is SGHTA and CDR2 is FQGNSA. CDR3 amino acids: CASSFSGQGYQPQHF. The CDR3 nucleotides are TGTGCCAGCAGCTTCTCCGGACAGGGCTATCAGCCCCAGCATTTT.

The rearrangement links TRBV5-1 to TRBJ2-1; D is possibly TRBD1 or TRBD2 (7 bases each). Germline V gene data show CDR1 as SGHRS and CDR2 as YFSETQ. The CDR3 contains 16 residues. V was pared by 4 bases and J by 12 bases, with 26 bases between. The CDR3 is CASSQPWTGGEGPQFF. The CDR3 DNA reads as TGCGCCAGCAGCCAACCATGGACAGGAGGGGAGGGCCCGCAGTTCTTC.

The chain is built from TRBV6-5 and TRBJ1-1; TRBD1 aligns across 11 bases. Per germline, CDR1 MNHEY and CDR2 SVGAGI. This CDR3 region has 15 residues. The junction had 2 bases not matched to a gene; V was cut back by 0 bases and J by 5 bases. This CDR3 is CASSYSGTGGTEAFF. The CDR3 bases are TGTGCCAGCAGTTACTCCGGGACAGGGGGGACTGAAGCTTTCTTT.

V usage is TRBV30 and J usage is TRBJ2-5; perhaps TRBD2 as D (7 bases). This CDR3 spans 16 amino acids. Germline V gene data show CDR1 as GTSNPN and CDR2 as SVGIG (reference sequence). V dropped 3 bases and J dropped 7 bases, with 24 bases sitting between them. The CDR3 reads CAWRPQRGGYFWTQYF. The CDR3 DNA reads TGTGCCTGGAGACCACAGAGGGGGGGATATTTTTGGACCCAGTACTTC.

This sequence joins TRBV3-1 and TRBJ1-2; D uncertain. The CDR3 length is 12 residues. The germline V gene encodes CDR1 LGHDT and CDR2 YNNKEL (reference sequence). Trimming removed 7 bases from V and 7 bases from J, with 13 bases in between. The CDR3 spells CASKSAGVGYTF. CDR3 DNA: TGTGCCAGCAAATCGGCGGGAGTTGGCTACACCTTC.

Ten or more counts support this clonotype. The genes are TRBV7-7 and TRBJ2-1, with D tentatively TRBD2 (6 bases). The CDR3 sequence is 14 residues long. V lost 4 bases, J lost 7 bases, and 14 bases lay in between. Per germline, CDR1 SSHAT and CDR2 FNYEAQ (reference sequence). CDR3 amino acids: CASSSQEGLNEQFF. In DNA, the CDR3 is TGTGCCAGCAGCTCGCAGGAGGGGTTGAATGAGCAGTTCTTC. The full variable domain, rest sourced from reference TRBV7-7 and TRBJ2-1, is GAGVSQSPRYKVTKRGQDVTLRCDPISSHATLYWYQQALGQGPEFLTYFNYEAQPDKSGLPSDRFSAERPEGSISTLTIQRTEQRDSAMYRCASSSQEGLNEQFFGPGTRLTVL.